The text below deals with one TCR beta chain. The data originate from a study of beta chain features in type 1 diabetes. One heparinised blood draw, averaging roughly 120 mL, came from each donor. Germline V CDR1 and CDR2: LNHDA, SQIVND (reference sequence). V shed 4 bases and J 1 base; nucleotides not matched to a gene: 8. The CDR3 consists of 16 residues. Every isolated RNA sample was fully reverse transcribed, so sequencing captured expressed TCRB transcripts. The assay was immunoSEQ multiplex PCR, and TCRdb's table has in-frame clones only and misses some. The sample lists more than 50,000 clones; about 55% were seen once.

This receptor was identified in a woman under 30 in good health. The sequencing input was Tregs from blood. The V call is TRBV19, the J call TRBJ2-5, with 8 nucleotides matching TRBD1. CDR3 in amino acids: CASSTPGDRTQETQYF. The CDR3 nucleotides are TGTGCCAGTAGTACTCCCGGGGACAGGACCCAAGAGACCCAGTACTTC.